These 9 T cell receptor beta chains share one sample of origin, sequenced in a study of PD-1 blockade in classical Hodgkin lymphoma. Libraries were prepared by immunoSEQ multiplex PCR; TCRdb keeps only in-frame clonotypes and omits some of them. The table has roughly 100,000 clones, around 80% seen once. The time point was: cycle 4 day 1 (C4D1), after around six weeks of nivolumab. Patients all relapsed after autologous stem cell transplantation, and there was variation in brentuximab vedotin exposure. Sample: peripheral blood mononuclear cells (PBMCs), taken before the fourth cycle of nivolumab. The source is a human donor with classical Hodgkin lymphoma.

This clone is a singleton in its sample. The rearrangement uses TRBV4-2 and TRBJ2-7; D possibly corresponds to TRBD2 (5 bases). The germline V gene has CDR1 LGHNA and CDR2 YNFKEQ. Trimming took off 1 base at V and 5 bases at J, with 15 bases between the two ends. The CDR3 loop spans 15 amino acids. CDR3 in DNA: TGTGCCAGCAGCCAAGGAAACTCAGCGGCCCACGAGCAGTACTTC. Protein: CASSQGNSAAHEQYF.

The rearrangement links TRBV5-4 to TRBJ2-1; D remains ambiguous. This CDR3 is built from 12 residues. V was pared by 7 bases and J by 5 bases, with 10 bases between. Germline V gives CDR1 SGHNT, CDR2 YYREEE (reference sequence). The CDR3 DNA reads as TGTGCCAGCTTTCAAGACCACAATGAGCAGTTCTTC. Translated: CASFQDHNEQFF.

This rearrangement joins TRBV9 to TRBJ2-2; 10 bases agree with TRBD2. V was pared by 2 bases and J by 4 bases, with 8 bases of the junction left unmatched. This CDR3 is built from 17 residues. Germline lookup yields CDR1 SGDLS and CDR2 YYNGEE. The CDR3 spells CASSVLAGASSTGELFF. The CDR3, as DNA: TGTGCCAGCAGCGTTCTAGCGGGAGCATCAAGCACCGGGGAGCTGTTTTTT.

The DNA of the CDR3 is TGTGCCATCAGTGAGTCAGTTGAAGCTTTCTTT. Its translation: CAISESVEAFF. The V gene is TRBV10-3, the J gene TRBJ1-1; D gene unclear. Germline lookup yields CDR1 ENHRY and CDR2 SYGVKD. Between the trimmed V and J ends, which lost 0 bases and 7 bases, there was a span of 3 bases. The CDR3 is 11 residues long.

This sequence joins TRBV2 and TRBJ1-1; 9 bases are shared with TRBD1. The germline CDR1 and CDR2 sequences are SNHLY and FYNNEI. CDR3 size: 14 residues. V gave up 8 bases and J gave up 2 bases; unmatched junction bases: 6. The CDR3 DNA reads TGTGCCAGCGTCTGGGACAGGGATAACACTGAAGCTTTCTTT. Its protein product is CASVWDRDNTEAFF.

The genes are TRBV9 and TRBJ2-7, with 9 bases aligning to TRBD1. V trimming: 2 bases; J trimming: 7 bases; junction bases outside the gene matches: 10. Per germline, CDR1 SGDLS and CDR2 YYNGEE. CDR3 size: 15 residues. In nucleotides, the CDR3 is TGTGCCAGCAGCGTTATGGGACAGGGTTCTACGGAGCAGTACTTC. Translated: CASSVMGQGSTEQYF.

V usage is TRBV27 and J usage is TRBJ2-7, with 16 bases aligning to TRBD2. CDR3 size: 17 residues. Per germline, CDR1 MNHEY and CDR2 SMNVEV (reference sequence). After removal of 6 bases from V and 0 bases from J, the junction contained 5 bases not matched to a gene. The CDR3 DNA is TGTGCCAGCAGCCCGGGACTAGCGGGGGGGATCTCCTACGAGCAGTACTTC. It translates to CASSPGLAGGISYEQYF.

The V call is TRBV11-2, the J call TRBJ1-3; tentative D call: TRBD1 (6 bases). This CDR3 is built from 13 residues. Deletions cut 5 bases from V and 8 bases from J, with 13 bases between. CDR1 and CDR2 from the germline V gene are SGHAT and FQNNGV. CDR3 amino acids: CASSRGTADTIYF. As DNA, the CDR3 is TGTGCCAGCAGCAGGGGGACGGCCGACACCATATATTTT.

In its sample, this clone was seen a few times. The chain recombines TRBV2 with TRBJ2-5; TRBD2 agrees at 13 bases. In germline, CDR1 is SNHLY, CDR2 FYNNEI. V gave up 8 bases and J gave up 5 bases; unmatched junction bases: 5. This CDR3 has 14 residues. The CDR3 nucleotides are TGTGCCAGCGCACTAGCGGGAGGGTGGGAGACCCAGTACTTC. Translation: CASALAGGWETQYF.